One T cell receptor beta chain is described in this entry. Sequencing was performed with immunoSEQ multiplex PCR; in TCRdb, only in-frame clones are kept and a portion is missing. The sample has more than 15,000 clones, approximately 78% seen once. V was cut by 2 bases and J by 3 bases, with 20 bases left in between. This CDR3 is 18 amino acids long. In germline, CDR1 is MNHEY, CDR2 SMNVEV (reference sequence). This sample is drawn from a study of OX40 agonist ivuxolimab in advanced cancers. The chain carries TRBV27 and TRBJ2-1; tentatively, D is TRBD2 (6 bases). The sample in question was CD4+ or CD8+ T cells sorted from blood, obtained in a trial of the OX40 agonist ivuxolimab. The source of this sequence is an adult with an advanced solid tumor such as melanoma, head and neck, liver or kidney cancer. CDR3 nucleotide sequence: TGTGCCAGCAGTTTAAAGGGTGGACGAGCGGGCAGCTACAATGAGCAGTTCTTC. This codes for CASSLKGGRAGSYNEQFF.